A single TCR beta chain is shown here with its context. Its antigen remains unidentified. Per-base qualities were not stored, and no clone one base away is much larger. This sample was taken from a study of blood T cell repertoires in COVID-19 (dated by TCRdb to the early 2020s). Notes on the research overall: Samples from collaborators originated in the United States, Italy and Spain and spanned both the acute and convalescent phases of COVID-19. Where HLA class I and class II types were available, the types were taken from metadata supplied by the sample provider, not from assay-based typing. The samples were drawn from two sources: the first 160 participants of the ongoing ImmuneRACE study, and 1,000 to 1,500 subjects contributed by 6 global collaborators. The repertoires were made available in a free public database intended to serve as a resource for research on the immune response to SARS-CoV-2. The material from the prospective study consisted of cDNA or gDNA derived from T cells, B-cell-depleted T cells, or PBMCs. The sample metadata nearly always contained a de-identified subject ID, COVID-19 status, age in years and sex. Deeply sampled blood TCRbeta repertoires from subjects exposed to, actively infected with, or recovered from COVID-19 were included in the dataset. Overall study results and their limits: The quantity of clinical and demographic metadata differed by source and by participant and was supplied without curation.

One collaborating source in Seattle enrolled patients during active infection and followed them longitudinally through the course of disease. Collaborating institutions collected whole blood in K2EDTA tubes following their own protocols. For TCRbeta analysis, collaborator samples were shipped as frozen whole blood, as isolated PBMCs, or as DNA extracted from either sample type. Reading the germline V gene gives CDR1 LGHNA and CDR2 YSLEER. Germline trimming: 3 bases from V, 6 bases from J; junction bases outside gene matches: 14. The CDR3, from cysteine to phenylalanine, totals 18 residues. The CDR3 DNA has 54 bases and is translated from base 1. TCRbeta CDR3 regions were amplified from genomic DNA using the immunoSEQ Assay, a bias-controlled multiplex PCR. Per the source publication's procedure: The number of nucleated cells in each sample was estimated by amplification of reference gene primers within the assay. To quantify the absolute abundance of each unique TCRbeta CDR3 rearrangement, sequence reads were collapsed and filtered. For each sample, productive Simpson clonality was calculated by taking the square root of Simpson's diversity index across productive rearrangements. TCRdb carries this immuneACCESS record with in-frame sequences only. Its versions omit some clonotypes, under half of them owing to an unresolved V gene in the studies checked, with the rest unexplained. The DNA gave D and trimming, while V, J and clone size come from that table. The table for this sample lists roughly 380,000 clones; 70% to 90% of them were counted only once. Of the sample, approximately 1.5% is held by the ten largest clones.

Sequencing was performed on peripheral blood. The TCR sequence derives from a woman aged 40 to 50 with COVID-19, enrolled during active disease. The rearranged chain carries TRBV4-3 and TRBJ2-1; the junction holds 10 bases that match TRBD2. The CDR3 reads CASSHRTHTSGVGNEQFF. The DNA sequence is given as TGCGCCAGCAGCCACCGGACTCACACTAGCGGGGTGGGCAATGAGCAGTTCTTC.